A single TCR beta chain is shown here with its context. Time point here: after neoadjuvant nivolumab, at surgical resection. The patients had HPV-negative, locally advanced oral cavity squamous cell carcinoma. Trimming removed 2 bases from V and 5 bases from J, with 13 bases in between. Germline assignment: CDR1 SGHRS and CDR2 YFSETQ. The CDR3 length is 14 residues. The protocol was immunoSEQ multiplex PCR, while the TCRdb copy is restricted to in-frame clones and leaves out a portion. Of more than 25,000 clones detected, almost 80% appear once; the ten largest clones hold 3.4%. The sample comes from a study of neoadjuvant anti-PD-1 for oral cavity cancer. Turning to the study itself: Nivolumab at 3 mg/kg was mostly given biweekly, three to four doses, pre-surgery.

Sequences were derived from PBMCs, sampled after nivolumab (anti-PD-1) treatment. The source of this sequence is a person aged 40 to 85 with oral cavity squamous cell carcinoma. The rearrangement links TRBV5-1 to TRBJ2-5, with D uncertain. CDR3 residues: CASSFSAPGETQYF. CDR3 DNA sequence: TGCGCCAGCAGCTTCTCTGCCCCCGGGGAGACCCAGTACTTC.